A selection of T cell receptor beta chains follows, all from one sample in a study of CD8+ T cells in alopecia areata. Assay used: immunoSEQ multiplex PCR; TCRdb lists only in-frame clones, some missing. The table lists some 240,000 clones, approximately 52% of them singletons. This material consisted of CD4+ T cells sorted from blood, taken at week 0. These receptors all come from a human donor with alopecia areata. Both conserved end residues are part of each CDR3. The D gene is left open where the match is weak. Only part of the rows carry a size: once, few, many, or a class if the clone is expanded.

>-|TRBV13|TRBJ2-6|-
CASSRISGLNVLTF
TGTGCCAGCAGCCGCATATCGGGCCTCAACGTCCTGACTTTC
>-|TRBV2|TRBJ2-5|-
CASSVTGLQGTQYF
TGTGCCAGCAGCGTTACCGGGTTACAGGGGACCCAGTACTTC
>TRBD1|TRBV11-2|TRBJ1-2|-
CASSLIAWAGGDYGYTF
TGTGCCAGCAGCTTAATTGCTTGGGCAGGGGGCGACTATGGCTACACCTTC
>TRBD2|TRBV30|TRBJ2-7|-
CAWKGLAYEQYF
TGTGCCTGGAAAGGACTAGCCTACGAGCAGTACTTC
>-|TRBV6-5|TRBJ1-5|-
CSSRSRGDQPQHF
TGTTCGTCAAGGTCCCGGGGCGATCAGCCCCAGCATTTT
>-|TRBV9|TRBJ1-2|-
CASSVGGDGYTF
TGTGCCAGCAGCGTAGGTGGAGATGGCTACACCTTC
>-|TRBV28|TRBJ1-1|-
CASSLWAGNLRF
TGTGCCAGCAGTTTATGGGCAGGGAATCTGCGATTT
>TRBD2|TRBV7-2|TRBJ2-1|few
CASSLAASGGARANEQFF
TGTGCCAGCAGCTTAGCGGCTAGCGGGGGGGCTCGTGCTAATGAGCAGTTCTTC
>-|TRBV6-6|TRBJ2-5|many
CASSGGQETQYF
TGTGCCAGCAGTGGGGGGCAAGAGACCCAGTACTTC
>-|TRBV27|TRBJ2-7|few
CASSLSPGYEQYF
TGTGCCAGCAGTTTATCGCCGGGGTACGAGCAGTACTTC
>-|TRBV7-9|TRBJ2-7|once
CASSLGSGEPREQYF
TGTGCCAGCAGCTTAGGTAGTGGGGAACCCCGCGAGCAGTACTTC
>TRBD1|TRBV7-9|TRBJ2-3|few
CASSPDRSTSTDTQYF
TGTGCCAGCAGTCCGGACAGGTCGACTAGCACAGATACGCAGTATTTT
>-|TRBV5-1|TRBJ1-1|-
CASSLRQVDLTEAFF
TGCGCCAGCAGCTTGAGGCAGGTGGACCTTACTGAAGCTTTCTTT
>TRBD1|TRBV20-1|TRBJ1-2|-
CSAGQGGGYTF
TGCAGTGCCGGACAGGGAGGTGGCTACACCTTC
>-|TRBV9|TRBJ1-2|-
CASSVEVTANYGYTF
TGTGCCAGCAGCGTAGAAGTGACAGCAAACTATGGCTACACCTTC
>TRBD1|TRBV5-6|TRBJ2-7|-
CASSLVYRGLYEQYF
TGTGCCAGCAGCTTGGTTTACAGGGGGCTCTACGAGCAGTACTTC
>-|TRBV9|TRBJ2-2|-
CASSVEGKGRGELFF
TGTGCCAGCAGCGTAGAGGGGAAGGGGCGCGGGGAGCTGTTTTTT
>-|TRBV30|TRBJ1-5|few
CAWSDEGNQPQHF
TGTGCCTGGAGTGACGAAGGGAATCAGCCCCAGCATTTT
>-|TRBV29-1|TRBJ1-4|-
CSVEVEANEKLFF
TGCAGCGTTGAAGTTGAAGCTAATGAAAAACTGTTTTTT
>-|TRBV30|TRBJ1-2|-
CAWSVDQGSGYTF
TGTGCCTGGAGTGTTGATCAGGGGAGTGGCTACACCTTC
>-|TRBV7-2|TRBJ1-5|-
CASSFGGRGPQPQHF
TGTGCCAGCAGCTTTGGAGGGCGGGGTCCTCAGCCCCAGCATTTT
>-|TRBV7-9|TRBJ2-7|few
CASSKGTVSSYEQYF
TGTGCCAGCAGTAAAGGGACCGTGAGCTCCTACGAGCAGTACTTC
>-|TRBV18|TRBJ1-6|-
CASSPGGNSPLHF
TGTGCCAGCTCACCAGGGGGAAATTCACCCCTCCACTTT
>TRBD1|TRBV30|TRBJ1-1|-
CAWSTGGMNTEAFF
TGTGCCTGGAGCACAGGGGGAATGAACACTGAAGCTTTCTTT
>TRBD1|TRBV30|TRBJ1-5|-
CAWSPDRGLGSNQPQHF
TGTGCCTGGAGTCCGGACAGGGGGCTAGGGAGCAATCAGCCCCAGCATTTT
>TRBD2|TRBV11-2|TRBJ2-3|few
CASSLETSGGTDTQYF
TGTGCCAGCAGCTTAGAGACTAGCGGGGGCACAGATACGCAGTATTTT
>-|TRBV5-4|TRBJ2-3|few
CASSLDPTDTQYF
TGTGCCAGCAGCTTGGACCCCACAGATACGCAGTATTTT
>-|TRBV30|TRBJ2-2|-
CAWSVDYTGELFF
TGTGCCTGGAGTGTTGATTACACCGGGGAGCTGTTTTTT
>-|TRBV4-1|TRBJ2-2|-
CASSQVAGELFF
TGCGCCAGCAGCCAAGTCGCAGGGGAGCTGTTTTTT
>TRBD1|TRBV5-4|TRBJ1-3|few
CASSPGQGPGNTIYF
TGTGCCAGCAGCCCGGGACAGGGCCCTGGAAACACCATATATTTT
>-|TRBV2|TRBJ2-5|once
CASSLRRTQYF
TGTGCCAGCAGTCTCCGACGGACCCAGTACTTC
>-|TRBV7-6|TRBJ1-1|-
CASSPDENTEAFF
TGTGCCAGCAGCCCCGATGAGAACACTGAAGCTTTCTTT
>TRBD1|TRBV7-9|TRBJ1-2|-
CASSLTGDGYTF
TGTGCCAGCAGCTTAACAGGGGATGGCTACACCTTC
>-|TRBV6-6|TRBJ2-3|-
CASRSRARLTDTQYF
TGTGCCAGCAGGAGTAGGGCACGACTCACAGATACGCAGTATTTT
>-|TRBV10-3|TRBJ1-1|-
CAISESRTHEAFF
TGTGCCATCAGTGAGTCCCGGACTCATGAAGCTTTCTTT
>-|TRBV9|TRBJ1-4|few
CASSVAGRRNEKLFF
TGTGCCAGCAGCGTAGCTGGGCGCCGGAATGAAAAACTGTTTTTT
>TRBD2|TRBV2|TRBJ2-7|-
CASSELGLAVYEQYF
TGTGCCAGCAGTGAATTGGGACTAGCAGTCTACGAGCAGTACTTC
>-|TRBV25-1|TRBJ2-2|-
CASSGSVGSLSPGELFF
TGTGCCAGCAGTGGGTCCGTAGGGTCCTTGAGCCCCGGGGAGCTGTTTTTT
>-|TRBV30|TRBJ1-1|few
CAWSVLQVEAFF
TGTGCCTGGAGTGTATTGCAGGTTGAAGCTTTCTTT
>-|TRBV14|TRBJ2-5|-
CASSPGTETQYF
TGTGCCAGCAGTCCAGGGACCGAGACCCAGTACTTC